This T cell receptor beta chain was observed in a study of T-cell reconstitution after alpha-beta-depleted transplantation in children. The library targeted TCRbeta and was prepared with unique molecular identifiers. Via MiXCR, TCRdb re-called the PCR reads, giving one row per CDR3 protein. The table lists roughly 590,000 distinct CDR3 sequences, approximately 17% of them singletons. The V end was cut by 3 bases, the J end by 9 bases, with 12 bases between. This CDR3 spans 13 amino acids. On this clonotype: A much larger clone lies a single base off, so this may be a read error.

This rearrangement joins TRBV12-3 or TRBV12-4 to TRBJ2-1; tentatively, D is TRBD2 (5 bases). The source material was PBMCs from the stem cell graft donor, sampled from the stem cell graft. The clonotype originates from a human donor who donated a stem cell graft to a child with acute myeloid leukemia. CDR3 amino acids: CASSLDGNIEQFF. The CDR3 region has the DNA TGTGCCAGCAGTTTGGACGGGAACATTGAGCAGTTCTTC.